A single sample gave rise to the 10 T cell receptor beta chains below, sequenced in a study of T-cell reconstitution after alpha-beta-depleted transplantation in children (dated by TCRdb to between 2015 and 2016). Library preparation employed PCR. Sequenced using an Illumina HiSeq 2500. TCR library preparation used molecular barcoding, with unique molecular identifiers applied to normalize quantification of the TCRbeta repertoire. The public reads were reprocessed in TCRdb via fastp at Q25 and MiXCR, keeping in-frame beta chains. Records with the same CDR3 protein are collapsed into one entry carrying the most frequent genes and DNA. The sample profile shows 200,000 to 300,000 distinct CDR3 sequences; 7.5% to 9.5% of them were found once. Of the sample, under 8% falls within the top ten clones. The treatment or condition label, as the study defines it: allogeneic hematopoietic cell transplantation with graft depleted of TCRalphabeta T cells and CD19 B cells.

The material sequenced was PBMCs, mostly from graft donor cells, taken 180 days after TCRalphabeta/CD19-depleted stem cell transplant. These receptors all come from a male patient between 5 and 17 years old who had a stem cell transplant for acute lymphoblastic leukemia, so the T cells may come from the graft donor.

This clonotype was picked up many times. V usage is TRBV20-1 and J usage is TRBJ2-7; the match to TRBD1 covers 7 bases. The germline V gene has CDR1 DFQATT and CDR2 SNEGSKA (reference sequence). The V and J ends lost 6 bases and 5 bases, in that order; junction bases with no gene match: 4. This CDR3 contains 11 residues. The chain's CDR3 is CSAYRGNEQYF. CDR3 nucleotides: TGCAGTGCCTACAGGGGCAACGAGCAGTACTTC.

The sample holds many counts of this clonotype. In DNA, the CDR3 is TGCGCCAGCAGCCGGGGGGAGCCGGGCTACACCTTC. Translating gives CASSRGEPGYTF. The chain couples TRBV5-1 to TRBJ1-2; TRBD1 is a possible D gene (5 bases). Trimming removed 4 bases at V and 8 bases at J, with 12 bases between. The CDR3 is 12 residues long. In germline, CDR1 is SGHRS, CDR2 YFSETQ.

This clonotype was recorded at least ten times. The genes are TRBV2 and TRBJ2-3; D gene ambiguous. Germline V gene data show CDR1 as SNHLY and CDR2 as FYNNEI. The CDR3 loop spans 11 amino acids. The V end was cut by 6 bases, the J end by 6 bases, with 7 bases between. CDR3 in amino acids: CASRSVDTQYF. In nucleotides, the CDR3 is TGTGCCAGCAGATCAGTTGATACGCAGTATTTT.

This clonotype was detected many times. This sequence joins TRBV6-2 or TRBV6-3 and TRBJ2-3; D perhaps matches TRBD2 (6 bases). The CDR3 is 16 residues long. Germline V lookup: CDR1 MNHEY, CDR2 SVGEGT. V shed 6 bases and J shed 0 bases, with 16 bases lying between them. This CDR3 is CASRFRREASTDTQYF. In DNA form, the CDR3 reads TGTGCCAGCAGATTTCGAAGGGAGGCTAGCACAGATACGCAGTATTTT.

The V call is TRBV12-3 or TRBV12-4, the J call TRBJ2-1, with 9 bases fitting TRBD1. CDR3 length: 16 amino acids. V lost 10 bases and J lost 4; bases outside the gene matches: 14. CDR3 amino acids: CATLPSGTGIYNEQFF. CDR3 in DNA: TGTGCCACCCTCCCTTCCGGGACAGGGATTTACAATGAGCAGTTCTTC.

This clonotype has at least ten counts. V is TRBV9 and J is TRBJ2-1; 10 bases agree with TRBD2. Trimming cost V 6 bases and J 6 bases; bases outside gene matches: 12. The CDR3 loop spans 16 amino acids. From germline, CDR1 is SGDLS and CDR2 YYNGEE. The CDR3 sequence: CASTPSSSGGGNEQFF. CDR3 sequence (DNA): TGTGCCAGCACCCCTTCGTCCAGCGGGGGGGGCAATGAGCAGTTCTTC.

This clonotype was found many times. V usage is TRBV5-1 and J usage is TRBJ1-2; 7 bases map to TRBD1. Germline assignment: CDR1 SGHRS and CDR2 YFSETQ. CDR3 length: 16 residues. The V segment lost 3 bases and the J segment 5 bases; nucleotides outside the gene matches: 13. The CDR3 loop reads CASSCRQGGGFYGYTF. For the CDR3, the DNA is TGCGCCAGCAGCTGCAGACAGGGAGGGGGCTTTTATGGCTACACCTTC.

This clonotype was recorded at least ten times. The gene calls are TRBV29-1 and TRBJ2-1, with TRBD2 as a possible D gene (6 bases). V lost 6 bases to trimming and J lost 12 bases, with 6 bases between them. Germline CDR1 SQVTM, CDR2 ANQGSEA. This CDR3 spans 8 amino acids. The CDR3 DNA reads TGCAGCGTCGGGAGGCAGTTCTTC. Translation: CSVGRQFF.

The chain employs TRBV5-4 and TRBJ2-7; 7 nucleotides agree with TRBD1. This CDR3 spans 12 amino acids. From germline, CDR1 is SGHNT and CDR2 YYREEE (reference sequence). J was trimmed by 8 bases and V by 0 bases; bases with no gene match: 2. The CDR3 is CASSLEGAKQYF. The CDR3, as DNA: TGTGCCAGCAGCTTGGAGGGGGCGAAGCAGTACTTC.

This clonotype was observed a handful of times. V is TRBV7-9 and J is TRBJ1-1, with 11 bases identical to TRBD1. The CDR3 contains 15 residues. Germline CDR1 and CDR2: SEHNR and FQNEAQ (reference sequence). V was pared by 4 bases and J by 5 bases, with 6 bases of the junction left unmatched. The CDR3 nucleotides are TGTGCCAGCAGCTGGGGGGGACAGGGGGAAACTGAAGCTTTCTTT. As protein: CASSWGGQGETEAFF.